There are a few counts of the clone carrying this T cell receptor (beta chain). Its specificity is not known. A J-beta primer mix and a sample-barcoded 5' primer were used in a second PCR of roughly 6 to 11 cycles. TCRdb recomputed calls from the 5' RACE reads with MiXCR, one row per CDR3 protein. The sample gives about 760,000 distinct CDR3 sequences, 20% to 30% of which show up once; 9.4% is in the top ten. Per the germline V gene, CDR1 is DFQATT and CDR2 is SNEGSKA (reference sequence). The CDR3 runs 15 residues. V shed 0 bases, J shed 3 bases, and the junction held 5 bases outside the gene matches. Total RNA extracted from each sample amounted to at least 5 micrograms. This specimen comes from a study of blood T cells in healthy people across ages. Study results and caveats: As age increased, TCR beta diversity per million T cells fell in a roughly linear fashion.

These data also formed part of another study, on T cells of mothers and their children. This second study says: Related mother-child pairs showed slightly higher but non-significant overlap than unrelated pairs.

The chain combines TRBV20-1 with TRBJ2-1; 7 nucleotides align to TRBD2. This TCR was sampled from a boy between 10 and 17 years old in good health. The specimen sequenced was blood. CDR3 coding DNA: TGCAGTGCTAGAGATAGGACTAGAAACTACAATGAGCAGTTCTTC. This gives the protein CSARDRTRNYNEQFF.